This record looks at one T cell receptor beta chain sequence and its context. Its target is not known. 60 Vbeta and 13 Jbeta primers were used in PCR. The assay was immunoSEQ multiplex PCR, and TCRdb's table has in-frame clones only and misses some. The table lists 110,000 or so clones, just under 80% of them singletons, with about 5.8% in the top ten. The entry originates in a study of cytomegalovirus exposure and HLA in healthy donors. Findings and caveats of the study: What TCR beta sequences reportedly achieved was accurate prediction of HLA-A and HLA-B alleles in most subjects. The only immune exposure information that was available was CMV serostatus. There were a few CMV-associated chains whose specificity for CMV antigens was confirmed in vitro. TCR beta chain V- and J-gene trimming was linked, in a later analysis, to a missense variant in DCLRE1C.

Germline values: CDR1 MNHEY, CDR2 SMNVEV (reference sequence). This CDR3 is built from 15 residues. V was pared by 5 bases and J by 0 bases, with 6 bases of the junction left unmatched. V gene TRBV27 combines with J gene TRBJ2-7; 8 bases agree with TRBD2. Sequencing was carried out using PBMCs. The TCR comes from a male donor in good health and CMV-seronegative. CDR3 coding DNA: TGTGCCAGCAGTCTACTAGCGGAAAGCTCCTACGAGCAGTACTTC. Protein product: CASSLLAESSYEQYF.